The clone carrying this T cell receptor beta chain occurred a few times. Its antigen is not known. The sample is drawn from a study of naive and memory T cell subsets. Whole-study results and caveats: Naive repertoires, especially CD8, held a few larger clonotypes, possibly memory cells re-expressing CD45RA.

CD4 T cells were positively selected, then CD8 T cells from the CD4-negative fraction. Cells stained for CD3, CD4, CD8, CD45RA, CD27 and viability were sorted into four CD45RA/CD27 subsets. The beta constant-region primer was an equimolar mix of two oligonucleotides covering TRBC1 and TRBC2. The ligated cDNA underwent four PCR rounds using SP2 and nested alpha and beta constant-region primers. Each CDR3 protein gets one entry after TCRdb re-called the UMI-ligation and nested PCR reads with MiXCR. In the table there are roughly 83,000 distinct CDR3 sequences, around 10% of which are singletons. V was trimmed by 11 bases and J by 4 bases, leaving 11 bases between them. This CDR3 comprises 12 residues. Germline CDR1 LGHDT, CDR2 YNNKEL (reference sequence).

The sequenced sample was naive CD4+ T cells from blood. This sequence was found in a human donor in good health. The V and J genes are TRBV3-1 and TRBJ1-4, with D possibly being TRBD1 (6 bases). The CDR3 DNA reads TGTGCCGGAGGGACAAGTAATGAAAAACTGTTTTTT. It codes for CAGGTSNEKLFF.